This T cell receptor beta chain was recovered during a study of cytomegalovirus exposure and HLA in healthy donors. This clone was counted between two and nine times. V was trimmed by 6 bases and J by 5 bases, leaving 11 bases between them. The germline V gene has CDR1 SGHNT and CDR2 YYREEE (reference sequence). The CDR3 spans 12 residues. In the PCR, 60 Vbeta and 13 Jbeta primers were used. Generated by immunoSEQ multiplex PCR, the TCRdb table keeps only in-frame clones and is missing some. The sample includes some 130,000 clones, 82% of them seen just once. The sequenced material came from PBMCs. This TCR came from a male donor in good health and CMV-seropositive. The V call is TRBV5-4, the J call TRBJ2-5, with D unresolved. The CDR3 coding sequence is TGTGCCAGCAAACCCAACTCGGAGACCCAGTACTTC. It encodes CASKPNSETQYF.